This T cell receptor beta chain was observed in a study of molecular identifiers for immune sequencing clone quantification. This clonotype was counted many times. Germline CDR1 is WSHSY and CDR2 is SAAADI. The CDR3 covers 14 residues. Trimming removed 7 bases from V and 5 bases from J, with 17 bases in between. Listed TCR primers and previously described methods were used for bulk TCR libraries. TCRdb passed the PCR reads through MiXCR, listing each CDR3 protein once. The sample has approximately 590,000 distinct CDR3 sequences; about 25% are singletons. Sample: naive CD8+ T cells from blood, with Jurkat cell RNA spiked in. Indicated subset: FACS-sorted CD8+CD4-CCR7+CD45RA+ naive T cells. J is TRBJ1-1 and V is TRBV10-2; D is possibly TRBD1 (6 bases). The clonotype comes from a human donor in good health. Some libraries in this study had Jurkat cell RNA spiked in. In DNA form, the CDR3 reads TGCGCCAGCACGTTGGGGGGCGCGTATACTGAAGCTTTCTTT. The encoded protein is CASTLGGAYTEAFF.